This T cell receptor beta chain was retrieved from a study of read filtering for tumor transcriptome and immune sequencing. At the level of the study: TCR-mapped reads were about 4 to 11 million with IR-seq versus roughly 85 to 1,300 with RNA-seq.

On this clonotype: Just one base apart from a much larger clone, this may be a read error.

From 350 to 500 ng of RNA, a library with molecular barcoded alpha/delta and beta/gamma adaptors was made. TCRdb passed the reads through MiXCR, listing each CDR3 protein once. The sample has approximately 150,000 distinct CDR3 sequences, under 15% seen once. Germline CDR1 SEHNR, CDR2 FQNEAQ (reference sequence). This CDR3 contains 15 residues. The sequence came from a donor aged 40 or over with multiple myeloma. This chain uses TRBV7-9 with TRBJ1-1; D uncertain. The sample was a population of CD138-negative cells sorted from bone marrow. CDR3 sequence: CANSLNSGMNTEAFF. The CDR3 nucleotides read TGTGCCAACAGCTTAAATTCGGGGATGAACACTGAAGCTTTCTTT.